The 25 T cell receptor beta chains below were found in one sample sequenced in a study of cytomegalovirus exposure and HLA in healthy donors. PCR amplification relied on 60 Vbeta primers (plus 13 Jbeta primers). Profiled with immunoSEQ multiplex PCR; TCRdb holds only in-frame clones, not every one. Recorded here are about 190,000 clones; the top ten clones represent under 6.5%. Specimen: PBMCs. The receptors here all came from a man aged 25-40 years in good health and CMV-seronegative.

CDR3 nucleotides: TGCGCCAGCAGCCAAGAGATTGGGACAGGCCATGGCTACACCTTC. The encoded protein is CASSQEIGTGHGYTF. The chain combines TRBV4-3 with TRBJ1-2, with TRBD1 identical over 8 bases. V lost 0 bases to trimming and J lost 6 bases; unmatched junction nucleotides: 6. The CDR3 totals 15 residues. Germline CDR1 and CDR2: LGHNA and YSLEER.

CDR3 in amino acids: CASSYSGTYEQYF. The CDR3 coding sequence is TGTGCCAGCAGTTACTCAGGGACTTACGAGCAGTACTTC. The chain has TRBV6-5 and TRBJ2-7; perhaps TRBD2 as D (6 bases). Germline CDR1 reads MNHEY; CDR2 reads SVGAGI. This CDR3 contains 13 residues. Trimming cost V 0 bases and J 4 bases, with 7 bases left between them.

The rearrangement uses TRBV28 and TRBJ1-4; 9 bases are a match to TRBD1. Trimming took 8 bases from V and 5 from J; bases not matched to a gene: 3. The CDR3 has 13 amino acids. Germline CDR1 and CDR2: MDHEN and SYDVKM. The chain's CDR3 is CASSGTGNEKLFF. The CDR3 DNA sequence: TGTGCCAGCTCTGGGACAGGGAATGAAAAACTGTTTTTT.

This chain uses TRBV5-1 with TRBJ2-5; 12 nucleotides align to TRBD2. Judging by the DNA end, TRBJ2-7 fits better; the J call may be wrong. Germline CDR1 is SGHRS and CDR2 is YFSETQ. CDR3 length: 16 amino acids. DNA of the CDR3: TGCGCCAGCAGCCCCCCTAGCGGGGGGGACTCCTACGAGCAGTACTTC. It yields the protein CASSPPSGGDSYEQYF.

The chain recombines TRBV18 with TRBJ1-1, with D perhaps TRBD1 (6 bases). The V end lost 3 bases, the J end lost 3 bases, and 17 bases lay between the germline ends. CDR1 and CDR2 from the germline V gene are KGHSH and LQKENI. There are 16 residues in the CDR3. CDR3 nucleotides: TGTGCCAGCTCACCTTCGTATCAGGGGAGTCACACTGAAGCTTTCTTT. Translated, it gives CASSPSYQGSHTEAFF. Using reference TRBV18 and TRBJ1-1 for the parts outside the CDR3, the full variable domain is NAGVMQNPRHLVRRRGQEARLRCSPMKGHSHVYWYRQLPEEGLKFMVYLQKENIIDESGMPKERFSAEFPKEGPSILRIQQVVRGDSAAYFCASSPSYQGSHTEAFFGQGTRLTVV.

The CDR3 reads CASSPGLAGGGYYNEQFF. CDR3 nucleotide sequence: TGCGCCAGCAGCCCGGGACTAGCGGGGGGGGGCTACTACAATGAGCAGTTCTTC. V usage is TRBV10-1 and J usage is TRBJ2-1; 16 bases are shared with TRBD2. From germline, CDR1 is WNHNN and CDR2 SYGVQD (reference sequence). With V trimmed by 6 bases and J by 3 bases, 8 bases remained unmatched. The CDR3 has 18 amino acids.

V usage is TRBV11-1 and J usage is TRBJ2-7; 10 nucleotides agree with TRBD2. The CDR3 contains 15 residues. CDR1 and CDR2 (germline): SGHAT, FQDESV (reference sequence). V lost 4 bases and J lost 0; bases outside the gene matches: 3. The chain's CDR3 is CASSSTSGASYEQYF. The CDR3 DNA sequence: TGTGCCAGCAGCTCCACTAGCGGGGCCTCCTACGAGCAGTACTTC. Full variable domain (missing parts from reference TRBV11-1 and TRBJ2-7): EAEVAQSPRYKITEKSQAVAFWCDPISGHATLYWYRQILGQGPELLVQFQDESVVDDSQLPKDRFSAERLKGVDSTLKIQPAELGDSAMYLCASSSTSGASYEQYFGPGTRLTVT.

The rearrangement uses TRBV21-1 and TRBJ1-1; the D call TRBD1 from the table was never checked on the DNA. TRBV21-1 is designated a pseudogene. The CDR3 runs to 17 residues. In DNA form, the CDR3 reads TGTGCCAGCAGCAAACGGCGACAGCCTGGGGAGAACACTGAAGCTTTCTTT. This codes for CASSKRRQPGENTEAFF.

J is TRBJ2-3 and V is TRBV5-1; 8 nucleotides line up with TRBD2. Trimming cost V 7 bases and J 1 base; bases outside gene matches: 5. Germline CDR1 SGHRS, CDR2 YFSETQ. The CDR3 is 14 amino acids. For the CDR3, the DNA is TGCGCCAGCGGGGCTAGCGGGCGCACAGATACGCAGTATTTT. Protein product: CASGASGRTDTQYF.

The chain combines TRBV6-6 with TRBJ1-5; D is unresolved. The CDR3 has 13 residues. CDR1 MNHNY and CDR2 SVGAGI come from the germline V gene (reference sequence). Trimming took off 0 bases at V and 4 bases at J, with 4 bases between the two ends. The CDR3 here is CASSYSHNQPQHF. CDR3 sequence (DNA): TGTGCCAGCAGTTACTCACATAATCAGCCCCAGCATTTT.

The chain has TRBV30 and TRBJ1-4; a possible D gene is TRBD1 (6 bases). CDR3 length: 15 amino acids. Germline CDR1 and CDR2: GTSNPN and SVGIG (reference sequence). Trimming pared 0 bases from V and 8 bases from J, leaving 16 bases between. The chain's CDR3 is CAWSVRGAPREKLFF. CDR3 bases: TGTGCCTGGAGTGTACGGGGGGCGCCTCGGGAAAAACTGTTTTTT.

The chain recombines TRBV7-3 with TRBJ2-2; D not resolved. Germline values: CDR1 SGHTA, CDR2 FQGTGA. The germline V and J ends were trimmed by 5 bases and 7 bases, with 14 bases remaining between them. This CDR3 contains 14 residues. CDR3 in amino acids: CASSPQAKDGELFF. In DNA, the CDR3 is TGTGCCAGCAGCCCCCAGGCTAAGGACGGGGAGCTGTTTTTT.

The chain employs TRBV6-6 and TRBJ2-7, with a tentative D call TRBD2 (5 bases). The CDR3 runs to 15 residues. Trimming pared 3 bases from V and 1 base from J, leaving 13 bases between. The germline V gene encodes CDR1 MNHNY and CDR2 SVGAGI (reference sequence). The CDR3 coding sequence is TGTGCCAGCAGTTATAGTGAGGGCTATTCCTACGAGCAGTACTTC. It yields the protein CASSYSEGYSYEQYF.

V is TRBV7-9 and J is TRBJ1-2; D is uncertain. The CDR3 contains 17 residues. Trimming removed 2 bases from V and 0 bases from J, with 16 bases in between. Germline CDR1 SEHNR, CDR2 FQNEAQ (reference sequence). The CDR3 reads CASSLLREVNPNYGYTF. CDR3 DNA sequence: TGTGCCAGCAGCTTACTTCGGGAGGTAAACCCTAACTATGGCTACACCTTC. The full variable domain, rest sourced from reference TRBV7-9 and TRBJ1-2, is DTGVSQNPRHKITKRGQNVTFRCDPISEHNRLYWYRQTLGQGPEFLTYFQNEAQLEKSRLLSDRFSAERPKGSFSTLEIQRTEQGDSAMYLCASSLLREVNPNYGYTFGSGTRLTVV.

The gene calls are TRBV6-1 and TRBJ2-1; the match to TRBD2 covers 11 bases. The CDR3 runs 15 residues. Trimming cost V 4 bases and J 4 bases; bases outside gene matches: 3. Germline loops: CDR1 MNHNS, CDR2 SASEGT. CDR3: CASSGTSGGYNEQFF. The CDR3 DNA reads TGTGCCAGCAGTGGAACTAGCGGGGGTTACAATGAGCAGTTCTTC.

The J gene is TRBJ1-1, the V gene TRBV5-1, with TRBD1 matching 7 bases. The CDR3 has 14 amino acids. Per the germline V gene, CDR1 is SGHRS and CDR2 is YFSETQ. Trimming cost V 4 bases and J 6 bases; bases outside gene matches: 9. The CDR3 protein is CASSHSTGTAEAFF. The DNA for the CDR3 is TGCGCCAGCAGCCACTCGACAGGGACCGCTGAAGCTTTCTTT.

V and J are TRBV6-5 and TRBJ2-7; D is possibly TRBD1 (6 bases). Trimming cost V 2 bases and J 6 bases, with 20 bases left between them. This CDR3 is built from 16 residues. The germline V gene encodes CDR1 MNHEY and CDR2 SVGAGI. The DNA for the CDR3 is TGTGCCAGCAGTTACGGATGGCAGGGGAGTGCAAGCGAGCAGTACTTC. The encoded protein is CASSYGWQGSASEQYF.

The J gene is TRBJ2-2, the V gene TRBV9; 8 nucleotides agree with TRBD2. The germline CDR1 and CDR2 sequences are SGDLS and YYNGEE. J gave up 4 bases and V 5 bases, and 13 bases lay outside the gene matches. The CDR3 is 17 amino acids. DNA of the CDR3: TGTGCCAGCAGTGGTAGGGAGGGACTAGACATCACCGGGGAGCTGTTTTTT. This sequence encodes CASSGREGLDITGELFF.

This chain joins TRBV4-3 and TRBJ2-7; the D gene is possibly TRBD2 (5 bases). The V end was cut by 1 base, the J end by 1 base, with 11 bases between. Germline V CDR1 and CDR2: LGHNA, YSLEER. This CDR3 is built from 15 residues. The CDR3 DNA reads TGCGCCAGCAGCCAAGTGTACGGGATTTCCTACGAGCAGTACTTC. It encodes CASSQVYGISYEQYF.

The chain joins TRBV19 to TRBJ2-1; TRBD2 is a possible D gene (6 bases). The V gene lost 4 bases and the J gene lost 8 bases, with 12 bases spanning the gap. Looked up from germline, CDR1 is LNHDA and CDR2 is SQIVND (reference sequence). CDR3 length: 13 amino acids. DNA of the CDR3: TGTGCCAGTAGTAGCAGGGCTAGCGATGAGCAGTTCTTC. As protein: CASSSRASDEQFF.

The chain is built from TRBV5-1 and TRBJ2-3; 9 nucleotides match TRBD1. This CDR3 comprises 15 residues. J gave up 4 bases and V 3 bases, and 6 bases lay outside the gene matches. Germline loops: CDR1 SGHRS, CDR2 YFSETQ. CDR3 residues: CASSSSTGGSDTQYF. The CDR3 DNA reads TGCGCCAGCAGCTCCTCGACAGGGGGATCAGATACGCAGTATTTT.

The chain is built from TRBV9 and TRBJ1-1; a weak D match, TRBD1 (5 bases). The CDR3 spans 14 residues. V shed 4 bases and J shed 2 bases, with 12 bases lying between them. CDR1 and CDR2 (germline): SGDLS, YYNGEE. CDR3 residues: CASSPRTLNTEAFF. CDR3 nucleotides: TGTGCCAGCAGCCCAAGGACATTAAACACTGAAGCTTTCTTT.

The CDR3 region has the DNA TGTGCCAGCAGCTTAGCGCTAGGAGAAATATACGAGCAGTACTTC. Translation: CASSLALGEIYEQYF. The chain recombines TRBV7-7 with TRBJ2-7; D gene ambiguous. The V gene's germline CDR1 is SSHAT and CDR2 FNYEAQ (reference sequence). The CDR3 loop spans 15 amino acids. V shed 0 bases and J shed 4 bases, with 13 bases lying between them.

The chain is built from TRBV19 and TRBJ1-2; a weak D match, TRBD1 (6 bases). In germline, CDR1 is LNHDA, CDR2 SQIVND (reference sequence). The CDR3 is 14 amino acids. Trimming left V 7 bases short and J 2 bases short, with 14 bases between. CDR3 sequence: CASNRAQGNYGYTF. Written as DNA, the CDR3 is TGTGCCAGTAATCGCGCACAGGGAAACTATGGCTACACCTTC. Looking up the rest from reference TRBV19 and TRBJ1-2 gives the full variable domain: DGGITQSPKYLFRKEGQNVTLSCEQNLNHDAMYWYRQDPGQGLRLIYYSQIVNDFQKGDIAEGYSVSREKKESFPLTVTSAQKNPTAFYLCASNRAQGNYGYTFGSGTRLTVV.

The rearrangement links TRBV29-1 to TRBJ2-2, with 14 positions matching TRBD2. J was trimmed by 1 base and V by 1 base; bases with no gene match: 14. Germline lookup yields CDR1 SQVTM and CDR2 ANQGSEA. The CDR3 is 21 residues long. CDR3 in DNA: TGCAGCGTTGAAGGGGCTCTGACTAGCGGGGGGGGTCCCAGGAACACCGGGGAGCTGTTTTTT. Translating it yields CSVEGALTSGGGPRNTGELFF.